The 15 T cell receptor beta chains presented below share a single source sample, sequenced in a study of cytomegalovirus exposure and HLA in healthy donors (dated by TCRdb to 2016 to 2017). Receptors were amplified or captured by the immunoSEQ multiplex PCR assay. For the multiplex PCR, a mixture combining 60 forward primers for TCR Vbeta segments and 13 reverse primers for TCR Jbeta segments was used. TCRdb carries this immuneACCESS record with in-frame sequences only. Its versions omit some clonotypes, under half of them owing to an unresolved V gene in the studies checked, with the rest unexplained. The sample records fewer than 250,000 clones, about 75% of which are singletons. The leading ten clones occupy roughly 1.9% of the sample. The specimen sequenced was PBMCs. These receptors were collected from a male donor in good health and CMV-seronegative.

This clone appeared a single time. V and J are TRBV28 and TRBJ2-7, with a weak D call TRBD2 (6 bases). Germline V gene lookup returns CDR1 MDHEN and CDR2 SYDVKM. There are 15 residues in the CDR3. Trimming cost V 6 bases and J 2 bases, with 17 bases left between them. DNA for the CDR3: TGTGCCAGCAGGCCTCGGGGAGGTCCCGCCTACGAGCAGTACTTC. Translating gives CASRPRGGPAYEQYF.

This chain connects TRBV10-1 to TRBJ2-7; D is perhaps TRBD1 (6 bases). Germline CDR1 WNHNN, CDR2 SYGVQD (reference sequence). Trimming cost V 3 bases and J 1 base, with 25 bases left between them. The CDR3 is 19 amino acids. The CDR3 DNA sequence: TGCGCCAGCAGTGATCACCCCCTCTCAAATCGACAGGAGTCCTACGAGCAGTACTTC. Its translation is CASSDHPLSNRQESYEQYF.

As for this clone: The same CDR3 also results from other DNA sequences found in this sample. The CDR3 protein is CASSLRGNQPQHF. CDR3 coding DNA: TGTGCCAGCAGCTTACGGGGCAATCAGCCCCAGCATTTT. The rearrangement joins TRBV7-8 to TRBJ1-5; D not certain. Germline V gene sequence: CDR1 SGHVS, CDR2 FQNEAQ. The germline V and J ends were trimmed by 2 bases and 2 bases, with 4 bases remaining between them. The CDR3 contains 13 residues.

Points on this clone: At one boundary the junction diverges from the germline segment, which might be a read error. This rearrangement joins TRBV7-9 to TRBJ2-7; possible D gene TRBD2, 6 bases. CDR3 length: 15 residues. Germline CDR1 is SEHNR and CDR2 is FQNEAQ (reference sequence). The CDR3 loop is CASSLEGTAAYEQYF. The CDR3 nucleotides read TGTGCCAGCAGTTTAGAAGGGACTGCAGCCTACGAGCAGTACTTC.

This clone was seen only a few times. This chain joins TRBV7-9 and TRBJ2-7, with 10 bases that match TRBD2. This CDR3 has 15 amino acids. J lost 3 bases, V lost 4 bases, and 6 bases had no gene match. Germline CDR1 SEHNR, CDR2 FQNEAQ (reference sequence). CDR3 nucleotides: TGTGCCAGCAGCTCCAGCGGGAGGGCCGTCTACGAGCAGTACTTC. This encodes CASSSSGRAVYEQYF.

This chain joins TRBV5-4 and TRBJ2-1; maybe TRBD1 (6 bases). CDR3 length equals 13 residues. The V gene's germline CDR1 is SGHNT and CDR2 YYREEE (reference sequence). With 0 bases removed from V and 5 bases from J, the gap between germline ends came to 6 bases. CDR3 sequence: CASSLAGDNEQFF. As DNA, the CDR3 is TGTGCCAGCAGCTTGGCAGGGGACAATGAGCAGTTCTTC.

The V gene is TRBV5-4, the J gene TRBJ2-5; 16 nucleotides match TRBD2. The CDR3 sequence is 17 residues long. With 3 bases clipped from V and 5 bases from J, the junction kept 7 bases outside the gene matches. Germline V gene sequence: CDR1 SGHNT, CDR2 YYREEE (reference sequence). CDR3 DNA: TGTGCCAGCAGCTCCGGGACTAGCGGGGGGGCATGGGAGACCCAGTACTTC. Translating it yields CASSSGTSGGAWETQYF. Looking up the rest from reference TRBV5-4 and TRBJ2-5 gives the full variable domain: ETGVTQSPTHLIKTRGQQVTLRCSSQSGHNTVSWYQQALGQGPQFIFQYYREEENGRGNFPPRFSGLQFPNYSSELNVNALELDDSALYLCASSSGTSGGAWETQYFGPGTRLLVL.

The chain joins TRBV19 to TRBJ1-2, with 7 bases fitting TRBD1. Germline CDR1 is LNHDA and CDR2 is SQIVND (reference sequence). This CDR3 is built from 14 residues. V dropped 7 bases and J dropped 4; count of bases not matched to a gene: 9. The CDR3 nucleotides are TGTGCCAGTAATAGACAGGGAGAGAGCTATGGCTACACCTTC. Translating gives CASNRQGESYGYTF.

J is TRBJ2-2 and V is TRBV7-2; TRBD2 matches 12 bases. This CDR3 has 15 residues. The ends lost 2 bases at V and 5 bases at J; junction bases unmatched: 0. From germline, CDR1 is SGHTA and CDR2 FQGNSA. The CDR3 sequence: CASSLTSGGTGELFF. As DNA, the CDR3 is TGTGCCAGCAGCTTAACTAGCGGGGGGACCGGGGAGCTGTTTTTT.

The chain carries TRBV7-3 and TRBJ2-7, with D perhaps matching TRBD2 (5 bases). V gave up 5 bases and J gave up 6 bases, with 11 bases separating them. The CDR3 has 12 residues. From germline, CDR1 is SGHTA and CDR2 FQGTGA. The DNA for the CDR3 is TGTGCCAGCAGCCCCCGGGGATCCGAGCAGTACTTC. Its translation: CASSPRGSEQYF.

The chain is built from TRBV7-2 and TRBJ2-4; tentatively, D is TRBD2 (6 bases). Between the trimmed V and J ends, which lost 5 bases and 13 bases, there was a span of 15 bases. CDR1 is SGHTA, CDR2 FQGNSA, per germline. CDR3 length equals 12 residues. CDR3 bases: TGTGCCAGCAGCCCGGGGACTCCCTCCCAGTACTTC. Amino acid sequence: CASSPGTPSQYF.

The rearrangement uses TRBV6-6 and TRBJ1-6, with 8 bases lining up with TRBD1. This CDR3 contains 15 residues. Looked up from germline, CDR1 is MNHNY and CDR2 is SVGAGI (reference sequence). V shed 1 base, J shed 7 bases, and the junction held 3 bases outside the gene matches. The CDR3 sequence: CASSYLDRENSPLHF. The CDR3 coding sequence is TGTGCCAGCAGTTACTTGGACAGGGAGAATTCACCCCTCCACTTT.

The chain couples TRBV4-2 to TRBJ1-1; weak D call: TRBD1 (5 bases). The CDR3 extends over 14 amino acids. The V gene lost 7 bases and the J gene lost 0 bases, with 12 bases spanning the gap. Germline lookup yields CDR1 LGHNA and CDR2 YNFKEQ. The CDR3 DNA sequence: TGTGCCAGCACCCTAGGGGAGGTGAACACTGAAGCTTTCTTT. This sequence encodes CASTLGEVNTEAFF.

This clone came up once. The gene calls are TRBV4-1 and TRBJ2-7; 12 nucleotides align to TRBD2. CDR3 length: 16 residues. Germline V gene sequence: CDR1 MGHRA, CDR2 YSYEKL. V gave up 1 base and J gave up 5 bases; unmatched junction bases: 6. As DNA, the CDR3 is TGCGCCAGCAGCCAAGTTCTGACTAGCGGGAGAGACGAGCAGTACTTC. Translating gives CASSQVLTSGRDEQYF.

The chain uses TRBV27 and TRBJ2-3, with 8 bases aligning to TRBD2. V dropped 6 bases and J dropped 2; count of bases not matched to a gene: 7. CDR1 is MNHEY and CDR2 is SMNVEV in the germline V gene (reference sequence). This CDR3 has 15 amino acids. The CDR3 region is CASSPTSAFTDTQYF. The DNA of the CDR3 is TGTGCCAGCAGCCCGACTAGCGCCTTCACAGATACGCAGTATTTT.